The 17 T cell receptor beta chains listed next were all sequenced from one sample in a study of shared T cell receptors in the human thymus (TCRdb year 2021). Preparation of the library involved the immunoSEQ multiplex PCR assay. Drawn from immuneACCESS, this table holds only the in-frame rearrangements with V and J called that TCRdb kept. Clones are partly lost; checked studies trace under half to an unresolved V gene and leave the rest unexplained. The sample contains more than 550,000 clones, about 89% of them found a single time. Under 0.01% of the sample rests with the top ten. The data were also submitted as part of a second study, on human thymus T cells.

Sequenced input: thymocytes. The origin of the receptors is a boy under two years old with a congenital heart defect. Donor details come from another sample of the same person, matched by shared clones.

This chain uses TRBV27 with TRBJ2-7; TRBD1 matches 7 bases. With V trimmed by 4 bases and J by 3 bases, 12 bases remained unmatched. The germline gives CDR1 MNHEY, CDR2 SMNVEV (reference sequence). The CDR3 consists of 16 residues. CDR3 DNA sequence: TGTGCCAGCAGTTGGGGACAGCCGGGAAGTTTCTACGAGCAGTACTTC. This translates into CASSWGQPGSFYEQYF.

The V call is TRBV18, the J call TRBJ2-3, with D perhaps TRBD1 (6 bases). CDR3 length: 13 amino acids. Trimming removed 8 bases from V and 6 bases from J, with 15 bases in between. Germline V lookup: CDR1 KGHSH, CDR2 LQKENI. The CDR3 sequence: CASDKQGFDTQYF. In nucleotides, the CDR3 is TGTGCCAGCGATAAACAGGGATTCGATACGCAGTATTTT. Drawing the rest from reference TRBV18 and TRBJ2-3, the complete variable domain is NAGVMQNPRHLVRRRGQEARLRCSPMKGHSHVYWYRQLPEEGLKFMVYLQKENIIDESGMPKERFSAEFPKEGPSILRIQQVVRGDSAAYFCASDKQGFDTQYFGPGTRLTVL.

The chain has TRBV6-1 and TRBJ1-2, with 7 bases that match TRBD1. CDR3 length: 16 amino acids. The V gene end was trimmed by 2 bases and the J gene end by 4 bases; junction bases not matched to a gene: 10. Germline CDR1 MNHNS, CDR2 SASEGT. The CDR3 sequence: CASSERGGPLSYGYTF. In nucleotides, the CDR3 is TGTGCCAGCAGTGAAAGAGGGGGCCCTCTTTCCTATGGCTACACCTTC.

The genes are TRBV11-2 and TRBJ2-1; TRBD2 matches 11 bases. The CDR3 loop spans 15 amino acids. V lost 2 bases and J lost 5; bases outside the gene matches: 2. CDR1 is SGHAT and CDR2 is FQNNGV in the germline V gene. The CDR3 loop is CASSLPGLADNEQFF. The DNA of the CDR3 is TGTGCCAGCAGCTTACCGGGACTAGCGGACAATGAGCAGTTCTTC.

J is TRBJ2-4 and V is TRBV5-6; 12 bases fit TRBD2. Per the germline V gene, CDR1 is SGHDT and CDR2 is YYEEEE. The CDR3 runs 17 residues. V lost 4 bases, J lost 0 bases, and 5 bases stayed unmatched. CDR3 coding DNA: TGTGCCAGCAGCCTGGGACTAGCGGGCGTAGCCAAAAACATTCAGTACTTC. This encodes CASSLGLAGVAKNIQYF.

The rearrangement uses TRBV20-1 and TRBJ2-7; D is ambiguous. The CDR3 is 10 amino acids. Germline V gene lookup returns CDR1 DFQATT and CDR2 SNEGSKA (reference sequence). V dropped 5 bases and J dropped 9 bases, with 11 bases sitting between them. Here the CDR3 reads CSAPFSGQYF. The CDR3 bases are TGCAGTGCTCCCTTCTCGGGGCAGTACTTC.

V is TRBV28 and J is TRBJ1-5; D is uncertain. Germline CDR1 reads MDHEN; CDR2 reads SYDVKM. The length of the CDR3 is 20 residues. The V end lost 1 base, the J end lost 0 bases, and 22 bases lay between the germline ends. CDR3 nucleotides: TGTGCCAGCAGTTTATCCCAACGTAAAACAGAAGCTTATAGCAATCAGCCCCAGCATTTT. Amino acids: CASSLSQRKTEAYSNQPQHF.

This clone was picked up one time. The chain uses TRBV29-1 and TRBJ1-2, with 7 positions matching TRBD1. Germline V lookup: CDR1 SQVTM, CDR2 ANQGSEA. The CDR3 has 16 amino acids. Unmatched junction bases numbered 14, after V lost 3 bases and J lost 4 bases. In DNA, the CDR3 is TGCAGCGTTGAGGTGACAGGGAGAGGGTGGAGCTATGGCTACACCTTC. Translating gives CSVEVTGRGWSYGYTF.

The chain combines TRBV11-3 with TRBJ2-3, with 8 bases matching TRBD2. CDR1 is SGHNT and CDR2 is YENEEA in the germline V gene. V trimming: 5 bases; J trimming: 2 bases; junction bases outside the gene matches: 18. The CDR3 runs 19 residues. The CDR3 DNA reads TGTGCCAGCAGCCACATAGATTGTATTTTGCGGGGGGCCACAGATACGCAGTATTTT. It codes for CASSHIDCILRGATDTQYF. The entire variable domain, with the rest obtained from reference TRBV11-3 and TRBJ2-3, is as follows: EAGVVQSPRYKIIEKKQPVAFWCNPISGHNTLYWYLQNLGQGPELLIRYENEEAVDDSQLPKDRFSAERLKGVDSTLKIQPAELGDSAVYLCASSHIDCILRGATDTQYFGPGTRLTVL.

V is TRBV29-1 and J is TRBJ1-1, with TRBD1 as a possible D gene (5 bases). CDR3 length: 17 amino acids. The germline V gene encodes CDR1 SQVTM and CDR2 ANQGSEA. Trimming removed 0 bases at V and 5 bases at J, with 22 bases between. For the CDR3, the DNA is TGCAGCGTTGAAGACGGACCCTCGGGGGGTCGGGGGACTGAAGCTTTCTTT. It yields the protein CSVEDGPSGGRGTEAFF.

CDR3 amino acids: CASSGNLSGTADTQYF. CDR3 DNA sequence: TGCGCCAGCAGTGGTAACTTAAGCGGGACGGCAGATACGCAGTATTTT. This chain joins TRBV10-2 and TRBJ2-3; 7 bases line up with TRBD2. Germline CDR1 is WSHSY and CDR2 is SAAADI. CDR3 length: 16 amino acids. Losses at the gene ends were 4 bases for V and 4 bases for J; bases not matched to a gene: 11.

This chain uses TRBV27 with TRBJ2-1; 12 bases agree with TRBD2. Germline values: CDR1 MNHEY, CDR2 SMNVEV (reference sequence). The CDR3 is 15 residues long. V trimming: 4 bases; J trimming: 9 bases; junction bases outside the gene matches: 7. The chain's CDR3 is CASSSTSGRRGEQFF. The DNA for the CDR3 is TGTGCCAGCAGTTCAACTAGCGGGAGGCGGGGTGAGCAGTTCTTC.

This rearrangement joins TRBV4-3 to TRBJ1-1, with 8 bases that match TRBD1. Germline V gene lookup returns CDR1 LGHNA and CDR2 YSLEER. The CDR3 is 16 amino acids. With V trimmed by 1 base and J by 3 bases, 7 bases remained unmatched. The CDR3, as DNA: TGCGCCAGCAGCCAAGGTACCCCCAGGGGGCACACTGAAGCTTTCTTT. Its translation is CASSQGTPRGHTEAFF.

The chain couples TRBV5-4 to TRBJ2-7; D possibly corresponds to TRBD1 (6 bases). Trimming left V 4 bases short and J 4 bases short, with 9 bases between. This CDR3 has 12 amino acids. From germline, CDR1 is SGHNT and CDR2 YYREEE (reference sequence). The DNA for the CDR3 is TGTGCCAGCAGCACTGACAGGTACGAGCAGTACTTC. This codes for CASSTDRYEQYF.

The chain carries TRBV29-1 and TRBJ2-5, with a weak D call TRBD2 (6 bases). V was trimmed by 7 bases and J by 4 bases, leaving 13 bases between them. Germline CDR1 reads SQVTM; CDR2 reads ANQGSEA. The CDR3 is 12 amino acids. Here the CDR3 DNA reads TGCAGCGGGGGGGAAGGTGGAGAGACCCAGTACTTC. Protein: CSGGEGGETQYF.

This clone was found once. The rearrangement links TRBV14 to TRBJ2-2, with D possibly being TRBD1 (5 bases). Germline CDR1 and CDR2: SGHDN and FVKESK. V was pared by 0 bases and J by 7 bases, with 6 bases between. This CDR3 is 13 amino acids long. CDR3 protein: CASSQEGVGELFF. CDR3 sequence (DNA): TGTGCCAGCAGCCAAGAAGGGGTCGGGGAGCTGTTTTTT. Combining the CDR3 with reference TRBV14 and TRBJ2-2 gives the whole variable domain EAGVTQFPSHSVIEKGQTVTLRCDPISGHDNLYWYRRVMGKEIKFLLHFVKESKQDESGMPNNRFLAERTGGTYSTLKVQPAELEDSGVYFCASSQEGVGELFFGEGSRLTVL.

A word on this clone: Other DNA sequences in this sample translate to the same CDR3. This chain connects TRBV28 to TRBJ2-7, with D perhaps matching TRBD1 (5 bases). Germline lookup yields CDR1 MDHEN and CDR2 SYDVKM. V was pared by 3 bases and J by 2 bases, with 8 bases between. The length of the CDR3 is 13 residues. CDR3 in DNA: TGTGCCAGCAGTTTGGGGCTAACCTACGAGCAGTACTTC. Its translation: CASSLGLTYEQYF.